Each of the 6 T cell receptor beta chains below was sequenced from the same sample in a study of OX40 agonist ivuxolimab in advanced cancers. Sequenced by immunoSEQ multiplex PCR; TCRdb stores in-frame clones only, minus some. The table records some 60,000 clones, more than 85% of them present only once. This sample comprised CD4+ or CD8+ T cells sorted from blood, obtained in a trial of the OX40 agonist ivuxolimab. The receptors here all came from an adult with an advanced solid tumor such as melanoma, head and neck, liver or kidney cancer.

The CDR3 DNA sequence: TGTGCCAGTAGAGCGGGAGGGCCTAATGAAAAACTGTTTTTT. Its protein product is CASRAGGPNEKLFF. The chain combines TRBV19 with TRBJ1-4; D is undetermined. The CDR3 has 14 residues. The V gene lost 6 bases and the J gene lost 3 bases, with 11 bases spanning the gap. Per germline, CDR1 LNHDA and CDR2 SQIVND (reference sequence).

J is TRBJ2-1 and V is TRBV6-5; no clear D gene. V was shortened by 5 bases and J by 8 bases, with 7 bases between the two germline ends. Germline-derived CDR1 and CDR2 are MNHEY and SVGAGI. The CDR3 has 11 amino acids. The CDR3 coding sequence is TGTGCCAGCAGTCCTCGAGATGAGCAGTTCTTC. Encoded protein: CASSPRDEQFF.

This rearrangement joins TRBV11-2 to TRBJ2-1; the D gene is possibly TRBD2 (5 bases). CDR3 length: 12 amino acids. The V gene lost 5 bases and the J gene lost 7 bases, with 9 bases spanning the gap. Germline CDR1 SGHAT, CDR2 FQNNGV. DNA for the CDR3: TGTGCCAGCAGCCGAGGGAGAAATGAGCAGTTCTTC. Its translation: CASSRGRNEQFF.

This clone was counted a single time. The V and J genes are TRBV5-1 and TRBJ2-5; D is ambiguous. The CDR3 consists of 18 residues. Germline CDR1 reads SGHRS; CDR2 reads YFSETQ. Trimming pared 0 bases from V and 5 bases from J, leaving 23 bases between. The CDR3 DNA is TGCGCCAGCAGCTTGGCGGCCCTGGGCAGTTCAATGGGGGAGACCCAGTACTTC. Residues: CASSLAALGSSMGETQYF.

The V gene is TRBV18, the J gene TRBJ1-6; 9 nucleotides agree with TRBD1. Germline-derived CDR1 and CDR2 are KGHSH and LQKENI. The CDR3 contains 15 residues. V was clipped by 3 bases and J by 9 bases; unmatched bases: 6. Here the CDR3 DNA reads TGTGCCAGCTCACCTGACAGGGGGGCCTCTTCACCCCTCCACTTT. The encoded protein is CASSPDRGASSPLHF.

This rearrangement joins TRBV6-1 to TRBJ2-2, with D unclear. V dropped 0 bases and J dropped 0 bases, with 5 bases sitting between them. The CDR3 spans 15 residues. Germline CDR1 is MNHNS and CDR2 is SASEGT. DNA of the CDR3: TGTGCCAGCAGTGAAGCCGCGGCGAACACCGGGGAGCTGTTTTTT. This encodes CASSEAAANTGELFF.